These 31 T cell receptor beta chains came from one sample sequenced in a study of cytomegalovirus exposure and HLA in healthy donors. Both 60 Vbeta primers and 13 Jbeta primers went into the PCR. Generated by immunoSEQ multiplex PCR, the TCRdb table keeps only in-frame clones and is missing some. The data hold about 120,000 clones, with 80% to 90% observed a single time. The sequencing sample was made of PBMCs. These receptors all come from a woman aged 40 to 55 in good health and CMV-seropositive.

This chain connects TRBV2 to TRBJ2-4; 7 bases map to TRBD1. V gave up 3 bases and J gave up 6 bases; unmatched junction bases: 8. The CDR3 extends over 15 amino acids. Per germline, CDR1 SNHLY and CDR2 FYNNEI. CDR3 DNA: TGTGCCAGCAGTGATTCCGTGGACAGGCCAAACATTCAGTACTTC. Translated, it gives CASSDSVDRPNIQYF.

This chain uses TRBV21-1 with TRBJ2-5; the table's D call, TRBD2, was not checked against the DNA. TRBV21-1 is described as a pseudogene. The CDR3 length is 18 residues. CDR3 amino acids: CASSKWSRLAGPQETQYF. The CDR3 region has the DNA TGTGCCAGCAGCAAATGGTCACGACTAGCGGGGCCTCAAGAGACCCAGTACTTC.

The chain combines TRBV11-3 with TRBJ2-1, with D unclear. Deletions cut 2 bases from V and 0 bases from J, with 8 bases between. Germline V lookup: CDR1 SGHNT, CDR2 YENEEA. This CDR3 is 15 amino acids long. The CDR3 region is CASSLSMSSYNEQFF. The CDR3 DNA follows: TGTGCCAGCAGCTTATCGATGAGCTCCTACAATGAGCAGTTCTTC.

The CDR3 bases are TGTGCCAGTAGTCTACCCGGGACAGTAGGATACTATGGCTACACCTTC. This translates into CASSLPGTVGYYGYTF. The chain carries TRBV19 and TRBJ1-2, with 7 bases that match TRBD1. The CDR3 totals 16 residues. Germline-derived CDR1 and CDR2 are LNHDA and SQIVND (reference sequence). Trimming removed 5 bases from V and 3 bases from J; junction bases left unmatched: 12.

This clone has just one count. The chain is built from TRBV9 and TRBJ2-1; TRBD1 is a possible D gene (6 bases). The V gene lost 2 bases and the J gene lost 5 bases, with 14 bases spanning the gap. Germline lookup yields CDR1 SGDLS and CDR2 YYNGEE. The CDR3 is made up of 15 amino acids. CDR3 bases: TGTGCCAGCAGCGTTGGGGTCCGGACAGACAATGAGCAGTTCTTC. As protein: CASSVGVRTDNEQFF. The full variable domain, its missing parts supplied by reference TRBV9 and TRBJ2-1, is DSGVTQTPKHLITATGQRVTLRCSPRSGDLSVYWYQQSLDQGLQFLIQYYNGEERAKGNILERFSAQQFPDLHSELNLSSLELGDSALYFCASSVGVRTDNEQFFGPGTRLTVL.

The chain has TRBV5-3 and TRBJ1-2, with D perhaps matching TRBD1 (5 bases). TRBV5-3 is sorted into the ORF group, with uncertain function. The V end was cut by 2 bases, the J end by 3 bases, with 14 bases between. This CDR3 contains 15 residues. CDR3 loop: CARSLGQGEHYGYTF. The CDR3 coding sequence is TGTGCCAGAAGCTTAGGGCAGGGTGAACACTATGGCTACACCTTC.

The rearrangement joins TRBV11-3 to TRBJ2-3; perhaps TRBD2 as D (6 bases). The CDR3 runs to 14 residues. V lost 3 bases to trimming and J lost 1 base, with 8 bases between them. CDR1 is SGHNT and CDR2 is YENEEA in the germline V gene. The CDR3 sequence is CASSLGGGTDTQYF. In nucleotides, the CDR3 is TGTGCCAGCAGCTTGGGGGGAGGCACAGATACGCAGTATTTT.

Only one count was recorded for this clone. The DNA of the CDR3 is TGTGCCAGCAGTTACTCGAACCCGGAGGGGACCCAGTACTTC. This encodes CASSYSNPEGTQYF. This sequence joins TRBV6-5 and TRBJ2-5; weak D call: TRBD2 (6 bases). V shed 0 bases and J shed 7 bases, with 12 bases lying between them. CDR1 is MNHEY and CDR2 is SVGAGI in the germline V gene. The CDR3 extends over 14 amino acids.

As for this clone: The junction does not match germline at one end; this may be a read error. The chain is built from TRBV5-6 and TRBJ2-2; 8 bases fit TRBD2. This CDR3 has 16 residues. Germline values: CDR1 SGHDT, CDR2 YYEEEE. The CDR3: CASSLGLARNPGELFF. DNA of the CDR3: TGTGCCAGCAGCTTGGGACTAGCGAGGAACCCCGGGGAGCTGTTTTTT.

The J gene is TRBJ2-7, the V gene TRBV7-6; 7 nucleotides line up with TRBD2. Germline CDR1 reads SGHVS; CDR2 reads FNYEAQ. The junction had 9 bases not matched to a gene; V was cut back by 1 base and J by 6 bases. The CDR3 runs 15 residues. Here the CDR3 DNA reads TGTGCCAGCAGCTTAGATTTGGGGGAGGGCTCCGAGCAGTACTTC. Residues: CASSLDLGEGSEQYF.

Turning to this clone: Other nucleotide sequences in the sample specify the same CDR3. The CDR3, as DNA: TGTGCCAGCAGTTTGAGGGAGGAGACCCAGTACTTC. This gives the protein CASSLREETQYF. This chain links TRBV28 with TRBJ2-5, with a possible D match to TRBD2 (5 bases). This CDR3 has 12 residues. V shed 3 bases and J shed 5 bases, with 7 bases lying between them. CDR1 and CDR2 (germline): MDHEN, SYDVKM.

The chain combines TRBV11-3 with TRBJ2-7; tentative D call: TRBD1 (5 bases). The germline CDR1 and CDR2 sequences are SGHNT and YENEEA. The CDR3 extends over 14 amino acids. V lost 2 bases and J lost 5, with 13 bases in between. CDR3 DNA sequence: TGTGCCAGCAGCTTAATGGCAGGGAAGGACGAGCAGTACTTC. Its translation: CASSLMAGKDEQYF.

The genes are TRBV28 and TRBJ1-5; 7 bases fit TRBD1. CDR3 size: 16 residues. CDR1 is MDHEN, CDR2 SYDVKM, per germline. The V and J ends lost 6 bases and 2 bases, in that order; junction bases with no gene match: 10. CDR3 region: CASSQTTGFGNQPQHF. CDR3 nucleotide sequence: TGTGCCAGCAGCCAAACGACAGGGTTCGGCAATCAGCCCCAGCATTTT.

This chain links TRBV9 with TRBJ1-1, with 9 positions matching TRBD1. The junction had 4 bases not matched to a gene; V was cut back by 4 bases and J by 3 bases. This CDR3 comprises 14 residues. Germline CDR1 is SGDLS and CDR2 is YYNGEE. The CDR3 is CASSPQGAHTEAFF. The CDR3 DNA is TGTGCCAGCAGCCCACAGGGGGCGCACACTGAAGCTTTCTTT.

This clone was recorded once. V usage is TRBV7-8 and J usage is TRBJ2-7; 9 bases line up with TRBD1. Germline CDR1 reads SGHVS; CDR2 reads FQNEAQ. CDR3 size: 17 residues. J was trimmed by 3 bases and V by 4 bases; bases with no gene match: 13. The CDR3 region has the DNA TGTGCCAGCAGCTCCCATGTATCGGGACAGGGTTACTACGAGCAGTACTTC. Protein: CASSSHVSGQGYYEQYF.

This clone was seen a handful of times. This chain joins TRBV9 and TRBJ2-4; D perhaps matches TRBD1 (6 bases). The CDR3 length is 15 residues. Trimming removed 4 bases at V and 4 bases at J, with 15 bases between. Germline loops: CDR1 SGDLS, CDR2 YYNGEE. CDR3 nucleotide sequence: TGTGCCAGCAGCCCTTCGGACAGTTTTAAAAACATTCAGTACTTC. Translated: CASSPSDSFKNIQYF.

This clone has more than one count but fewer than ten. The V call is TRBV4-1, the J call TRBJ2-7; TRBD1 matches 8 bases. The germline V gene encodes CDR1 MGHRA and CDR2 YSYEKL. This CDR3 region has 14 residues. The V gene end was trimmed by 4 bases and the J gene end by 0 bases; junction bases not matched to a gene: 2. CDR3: CASSPTGDSYEQYF. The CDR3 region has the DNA TGCGCCAGCAGCCCGACAGGGGACTCCTACGAGCAGTACTTC.

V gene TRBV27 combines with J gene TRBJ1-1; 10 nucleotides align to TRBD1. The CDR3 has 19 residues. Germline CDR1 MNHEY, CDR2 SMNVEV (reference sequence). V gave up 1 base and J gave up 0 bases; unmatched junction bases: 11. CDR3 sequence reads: CASSLYGGGTGAMNTEAFF. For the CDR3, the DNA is TGTGCCAGCAGTTTATACGGGGGCGGGACAGGGGCCATGAACACTGAAGCTTTCTTT.

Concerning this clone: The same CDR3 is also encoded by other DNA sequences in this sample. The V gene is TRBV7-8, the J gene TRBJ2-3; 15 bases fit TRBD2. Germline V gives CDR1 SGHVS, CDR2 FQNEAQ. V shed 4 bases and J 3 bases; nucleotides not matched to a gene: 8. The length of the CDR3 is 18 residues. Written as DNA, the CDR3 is TGTGCCAGCAGCTCCCGGACTAGCGGGAGGGCCGAAACAGATACGCAGTATTTT. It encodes CASSSRTSGRAETDTQYF.

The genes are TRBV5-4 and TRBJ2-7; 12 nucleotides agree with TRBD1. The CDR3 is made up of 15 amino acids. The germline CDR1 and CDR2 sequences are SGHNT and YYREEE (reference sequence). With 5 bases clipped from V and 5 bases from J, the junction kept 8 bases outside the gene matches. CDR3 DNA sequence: TGTGCCAGCAGTTCCGGGACAGGGGGCATCGACGAGCAGTACTTC. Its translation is CASSSGTGGIDEQYF.

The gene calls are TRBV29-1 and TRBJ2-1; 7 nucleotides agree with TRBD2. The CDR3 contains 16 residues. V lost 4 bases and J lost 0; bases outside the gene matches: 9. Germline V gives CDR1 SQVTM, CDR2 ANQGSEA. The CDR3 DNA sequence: TGCAGCGTTGTGGGGGGTCTAGCGGCCTCCTACAATGAGCAGTTCTTC. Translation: CSVVGGLAASYNEQFF.

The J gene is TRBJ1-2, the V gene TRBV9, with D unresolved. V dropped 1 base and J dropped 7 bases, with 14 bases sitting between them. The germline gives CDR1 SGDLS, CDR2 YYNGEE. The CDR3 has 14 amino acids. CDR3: CASSVSGQSLGYTF. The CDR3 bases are TGTGCCAGCAGCGTAAGTGGGCAGAGCCTTGGCTACACCTTC.

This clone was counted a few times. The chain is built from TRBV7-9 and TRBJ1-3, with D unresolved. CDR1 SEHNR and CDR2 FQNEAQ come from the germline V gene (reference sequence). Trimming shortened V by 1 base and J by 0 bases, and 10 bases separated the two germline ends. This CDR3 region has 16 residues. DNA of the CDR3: TGTGCCAGCAGCTTAGGTGGGCCGAGCTCTGGAAACACCATATATTTT. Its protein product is CASSLGGPSSGNTIYF.

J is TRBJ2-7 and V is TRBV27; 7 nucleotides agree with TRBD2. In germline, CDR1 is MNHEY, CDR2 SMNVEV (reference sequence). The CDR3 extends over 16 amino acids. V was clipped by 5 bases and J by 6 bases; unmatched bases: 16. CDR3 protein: CASSPLGGAVAGEQYF. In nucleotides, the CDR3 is TGTGCCAGCAGTCCGCTGGGAGGGGCGGTGGCGGGCGAGCAGTACTTC.

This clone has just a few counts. This chain's CDR3 is CASSPISGAGGRNTEAFF. The CDR3 DNA reads as TGTGCCAGCTCACCAATTTCGGGAGCGGGGGGCCGTAACACTGAAGCTTTCTTT. This chain uses TRBV18 with TRBJ1-1, with D perhaps TRBD1 (6 bases). Germline CDR1 reads KGHSH; CDR2 reads LQKENI. This CDR3 region has 18 residues. Trimming shortened V by 2 bases and J by 2 bases, and 21 bases separated the two germline ends.

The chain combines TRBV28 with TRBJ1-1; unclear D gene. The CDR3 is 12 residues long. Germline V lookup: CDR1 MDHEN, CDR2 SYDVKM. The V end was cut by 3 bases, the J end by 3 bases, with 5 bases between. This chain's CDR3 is CASSFRYTEAFF. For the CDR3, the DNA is TGTGCCAGCAGTTTCCGGTACACTGAAGCTTTCTTT.

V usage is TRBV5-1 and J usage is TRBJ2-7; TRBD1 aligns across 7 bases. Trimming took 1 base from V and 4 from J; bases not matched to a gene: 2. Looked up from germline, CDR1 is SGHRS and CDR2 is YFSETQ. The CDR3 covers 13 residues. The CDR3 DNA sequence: TGCGCCAGCAGCTTGCTCAGGGGGTACGAGCAGTACTTC. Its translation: CASSLLRGYEQYF.

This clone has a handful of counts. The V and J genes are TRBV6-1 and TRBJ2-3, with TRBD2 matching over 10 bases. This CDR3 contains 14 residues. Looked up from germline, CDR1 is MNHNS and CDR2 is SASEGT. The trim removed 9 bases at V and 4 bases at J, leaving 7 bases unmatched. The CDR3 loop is CASEAGGPPDTQYF. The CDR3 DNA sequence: TGTGCCAGTGAAGCGGGAGGGCCCCCAGATACGCAGTATTTT.

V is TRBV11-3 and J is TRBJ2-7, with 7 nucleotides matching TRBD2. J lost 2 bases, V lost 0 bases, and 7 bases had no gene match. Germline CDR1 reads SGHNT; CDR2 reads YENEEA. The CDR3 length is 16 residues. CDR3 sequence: CASSLDRPGGAYEQYF. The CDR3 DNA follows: TGTGCCAGCAGCTTAGATCGTCCGGGAGGCGCCTACGAGCAGTACTTC.

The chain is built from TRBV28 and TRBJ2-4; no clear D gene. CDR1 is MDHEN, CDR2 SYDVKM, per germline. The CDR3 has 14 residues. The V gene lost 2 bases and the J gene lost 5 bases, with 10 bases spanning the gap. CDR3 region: CASSLMGSQNIQYF. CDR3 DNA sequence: TGTGCCAGCAGTTTAATGGGCAGCCAAAACATTCAGTACTTC.

In DNA, the CDR3 is TGTGCCAGCAGCTTCGACAGCGTCGAGCAGTACTTC. Encoded protein: CASSFDSVEQYF. This rearrangement joins TRBV5-4 to TRBJ2-7; a weak D match, TRBD1 (5 bases). Germline CDR1 is SGHNT and CDR2 is YYREEE (reference sequence). CDR3 size: 12 residues. The germline V and J ends were trimmed by 2 bases and 6 bases, with 9 bases remaining between them.